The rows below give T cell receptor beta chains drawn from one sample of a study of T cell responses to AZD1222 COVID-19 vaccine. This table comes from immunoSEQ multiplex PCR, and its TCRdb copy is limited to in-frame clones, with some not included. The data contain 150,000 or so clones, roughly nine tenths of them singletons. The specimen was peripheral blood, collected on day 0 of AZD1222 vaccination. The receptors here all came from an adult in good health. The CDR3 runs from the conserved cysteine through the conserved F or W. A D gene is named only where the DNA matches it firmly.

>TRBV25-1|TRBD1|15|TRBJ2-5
TGTGCCAGCAGTGAGCAACAGGGGTGGCAAGAGACCCAGTACTTC
CASSEQQGWQETQYF
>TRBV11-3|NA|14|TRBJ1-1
TGTGCCAGCAGCTTAGATCGGGAGAACACTGAAGCTTTCTTT
CASSLDRENTEAFF
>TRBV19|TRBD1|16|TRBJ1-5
TGTGCCAGTAGTATCGCCACGGACAGGCTCAATCAGCCCCAGCATTTT
CASSIATDRLNQPQHF
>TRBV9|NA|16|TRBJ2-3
TGTGCCAGCAGCCAACCACCTGGTTCTAGCACAGATACGCAGTATTTT
CASSQPPGSSTDTQYF
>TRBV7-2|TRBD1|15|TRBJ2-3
TGTGCCAGCAGCTTAGAGGGACAGGGGATAGATACGCAGTATTTT
CASSLEGQGIDTQYF
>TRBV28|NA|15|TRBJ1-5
TGTGCCAGCAGTCTTCCCAGGGCCTCCAATCAGCCCCAGCATTTT
CASSLPRASNQPQHF
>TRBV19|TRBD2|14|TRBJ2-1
TGTGCCAGTAGGACTAGCTCGACCTACAATGAGCAGTTCTTC
CASRTSSTYNEQFF
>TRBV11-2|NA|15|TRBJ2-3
TGTGCCAGCAGCCGAGACGGGGCTAGCACAGATACGCAGTATTTT
CASSRDGASTDTQYF
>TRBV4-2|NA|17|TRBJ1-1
TGTGCCAGCAGCCAAGACGTAGGCAGCAGGGTGGGCACTGAAGCTTTCTTT
CASSQDVGSRVGTEAFF
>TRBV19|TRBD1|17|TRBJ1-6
TGTGCCAGTAGTGAACCGGGACAGGGATTTTCACGGTCACCCCTCCACTTT
CASSEPGQGFSRSPLHF
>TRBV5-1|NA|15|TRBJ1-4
TGCGCCAGCAGCGGGGGCGGAATAGGGAATGAAAAACTGTTTTTT
CASSGGGIGNEKLFF
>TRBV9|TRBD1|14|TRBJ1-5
TGTGCCAGCAGCGCCGGGACAGACAATCAGCCCCAGCATTTT
CASSAGTDNQPQHF
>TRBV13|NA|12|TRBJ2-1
TGTGCCAGCAGCAATCCGTCGAATGAGCAGTTCTTC
CASSNPSNEQFF
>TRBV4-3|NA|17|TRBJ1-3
TGCGCCAGCAGCCAAGACAGGATACCGAGCTCTGGAAACACCATATATTTT
CASSQDRIPSSGNTIYF
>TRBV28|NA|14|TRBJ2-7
TGTGCCAGCAGTTTGAGGGCCAACTCCTACGAGCAGTACTTC
CASSLRANSYEQYF
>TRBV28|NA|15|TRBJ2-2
TGTGCCAGCATTAGAAGATGGTCAGGCACCGGGGAGCTGTTTTTT
CASIRRWSGTGELFF
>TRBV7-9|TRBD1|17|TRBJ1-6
TGTGCCAGCACCCTAATTCCGGGGACAGGACTGAATTCACCCCTCCACTTT
CASTLIPGTGLNSPLHF
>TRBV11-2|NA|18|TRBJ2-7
TGTGCCAGCAGATCCTTACGACTAGAGGGCCCCCTCGCGGGTGAGCAGTACTTC
CASRSLRLEGPLAGEQYF
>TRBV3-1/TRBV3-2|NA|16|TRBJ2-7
TGTGCCAGCAGCCAAGAGGGTGGAGGGGTAGTAGCTGAGCAGTACTTC
CASSQEGGGVVAEQYF
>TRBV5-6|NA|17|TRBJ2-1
TGTGCCAGCAGCTTGGGAGGAGGGTCGAACTCCTACAATGAGCAGTTCTTC
CASSLGGGSNSYNEQFF